A single sample gave rise to the 16 T cell receptor beta chains below, sequenced in a study of T cells in Graves' hyperthyroidism and ophthalmopathy. TCR beta CDR3 regions were amplified from RNA. During a first-round RT-PCR of the TCR CDR3, the HTBI primer set was used. TCRdb recomputed calls from the multiplex PCR reads with MiXCR, one row per CDR3 protein. In the table there are some 720,000 distinct CDR3 sequences, about a sixth of which are singletons. The sample taken for sequencing was blood. Receptors were obtained from a man aged 18 to 30 with Graves' hyperthyroidism.

Ten or more counts support this clonotype. The rearrangement links TRBV5-1 to TRBJ2-3; no clear D. CDR1 and CDR2 (germline): SGHRS, YFSETQ. The CDR3 has 14 amino acids. Trimming pared 0 bases from V and 1 base from J, leaving 6 bases between. CDR3 in DNA: TGCGCCAGCAGCTTGGCCGACGGCACAGATACGCAGTATTTT. As protein: CASSLADGTDTQYF.

This clonotype occurred once. DNA of the CDR3: TGCAGCGTTGAAGAAACACTAGCGGGTGATGACCCCTCCCTAAATGAGCAGTTCTTC. This translates into CSVEETLAGDDPSLNEQFF. The chain is built from TRBV29-1 and TRBJ2-1; 9 bases agree with TRBD2. The J segment lost 7 bases and the V segment lost 0 bases, leaving 19 bases of the junction unmatched. This CDR3 comprises 19 residues. CDR1 and CDR2 from the germline V gene are SQVTM and ANQGSEA.

The chain employs TRBV5-1 and TRBJ2-5, with 7 bases aligning to TRBD1. Germline CDR1 and CDR2: SGHRS and YFSETQ. The junction had 7 bases not matched to a gene; V was cut back by 7 bases and J by 1 base. CDR3 size: 14 residues. CDR3 sequence: CASRAGTAQETQYF. As DNA, the CDR3 is TGCGCCAGCCGCGCTGGGACAGCCCAAGAGACCCAGTACTTC. The full variable domain, rest sourced from reference TRBV5-1 and TRBJ2-5, is KAGVTQTPRYLIKTRGQQVTLSCSPISGHRSVSWYQQTPGQGLQFLFEYFSETQRNKGNFPGRFSGRQFSNSRSEMNVSTLELGDSALYLCASRAGTAQETQYFGPGTRLLVL.

At least ten counts were recorded for this clonotype. The chain joins TRBV14 to TRBJ2-3; TRBD2 matches at 11 bases. Losses at the gene ends were 4 bases for V and 8 bases for J; bases not matched to a gene: 5. The CDR3 spans 14 residues. Per germline, CDR1 SGHDN and CDR2 FVKESK. The CDR3 reads CASSLQLAGVTQYF. CDR3 DNA sequence: TGTGCCAGCAGCCTCCAACTAGCGGGAGTTACGCAGTATTTT.

The sample holds many counts of this clonotype. The gene calls are TRBV24-1 and TRBJ2-5; D remains ambiguous. The CDR3 is 16 residues long. The germline V and J ends were trimmed by 3 bases and 2 bases, with 15 bases remaining between them. Germline CDR1 and CDR2: KGHDR and SFDVKD. CDR3 region: CATSDPVYSRQETQYF. The CDR3 nucleotides are TGTGCCACCAGTGATCCCGTGTACAGTCGGCAAGAGACCCAGTACTTC.

The chain is built from TRBV9 and TRBJ2-4; 7 bases map to TRBD2. CDR3 length equals 15 residues. Germline values: CDR1 SGDLS, CDR2 YYNGEE. V lost 0 bases to trimming and J lost 0 bases; unmatched junction nucleotides: 0. CDR3 loop: CASSVGGGAKNIQYF. In DNA, the CDR3 is TGTGCCAGCAGCGTAGGGGGGGGAGCCAAAAACATTCAGTACTTC.

The genes are TRBV7-8 and TRBJ1-2; 7 bases are a match to TRBD1. The V segment lost 6 bases and the J segment 1 base; nucleotides outside the gene matches: 17. The CDR3 totals 18 residues. Germline V gives CDR1 SGHVS, CDR2 FQNEAQ. The CDR3 spells CASSFLTGKASYNYGYTF. Here the CDR3 DNA reads TGTGCCAGCAGTTTTCTGACAGGGAAGGCTTCTTATAACTATGGCTACACCTTC. Based on the CDR3 plus reference TRBV7-8 and TRBJ1-2, the full variable domain is GAGVSQSPRYKVAKRGQDVALRCDPISGHVSLFWYQQALGQGPEFLTYFQNEAQLDKSGLPSDRFFAERPEGSVSTLKIQRTQQEDSAVYLCASSFLTGKASYNYGYTFGSGTRLTVV.

This clonotype was counted between two and nine times. The rearrangement joins TRBV28 to TRBJ2-7; 10 bases agree with TRBD1. CDR3 length: 15 residues. V shed 2 bases and J 3 bases; nucleotides not matched to a gene: 4. Germline CDR1 and CDR2: MDHEN and SYDVKM. CDR3 in amino acids: CASSLPGQGFYEQYF. CDR3 DNA: TGTGCCAGCAGTTTACCGGGACAGGGGTTCTACGAGCAGTACTTC.

This clonotype was seen many times. The chain carries TRBV18 and TRBJ1-3; 9 nucleotides line up with TRBD1. CDR1 and CDR2 (germline): KGHSH, LQKENI. The CDR3 contains 16 residues. The J segment lost 0 bases and the V segment lost 5 bases, leaving 5 bases of the junction unmatched. CDR3 amino acids: CASSTGTGSSGNTIYF. CDR3 bases: TGTGCCAGCTCAACCGGGACAGGGAGCTCTGGAAACACCATATATTTT.

This clonotype was counted ten times or more. J is TRBJ2-1 and V is TRBV6-1; the D gene is possibly TRBD2 (6 bases). This CDR3 has 18 amino acids. Trimming took off 5 bases at V and 4 bases at J, with 24 bases between the two ends. Germline assignment: CDR1 MNHNS and CDR2 SASEGT. The CDR3 nucleotides are TGTGCCAGCAGTCCCAACCGACTAGATTCCCCCGATTACAATGAGCAGTTCTTC. Translating it yields CASSPNRLDSPDYNEQFF.

Notes on this clonotype: Given a much more abundant clone one base away, this may be a read error. The chain combines TRBV9 with TRBJ2-5; no clear D gene. This CDR3 has 13 residues. Trimming removed 0 bases at V and 4 bases at J, with 7 bases between. Per germline, CDR1 SGDLS and CDR2 YYNGEE. Here the CDR3 reads CASSVACGETQYF. The CDR3 DNA reads as TGTGCCAGCAGCGTAGCATGTGGAGAGACCCAGTACTTC.

This clonotype was seen at least ten times. This rearrangement joins TRBV20-1 to TRBJ1-1; D gene unclear. This CDR3 is built from 11 residues. V lost 6 bases, J lost 8 bases, and 13 bases lay in between. Germline V gene lookup returns CDR1 DFQATT and CDR2 SNEGSKA (reference sequence). Here the CDR3 reads CSASLTLEAFF. The CDR3 DNA reads as TGCAGTGCAAGCCTTACACTAGAAGCTTTCTTT.

The sample holds a few counts of this clonotype. The chain's CDR3 is CASSSYTISYEQYF. CDR3 bases: TGTGCCAGCAGTTCATACACAATCTCCTACGAGCAGTACTTC. This chain uses TRBV28 with TRBJ2-7; D is unresolved. This CDR3 has 14 amino acids. Germline CDR1 reads MDHEN; CDR2 reads SYDVKM. Between the trimmed V and J ends, which lost 4 bases and 0 bases, there was a span of 10 bases.

This chain joins TRBV11-2 and TRBJ2-3; D uncertain. Germline V gene lookup returns CDR1 SGHAT and CDR2 FQNNGV. The V end was cut by 3 bases, the J end by 4 bases, with 11 bases between. The CDR3 is 14 amino acids. CDR3 coding DNA: TGTGCCAGCAGCTTTCTTATAAATCCAGATACGCAGTATTTT. Translated: CASSFLINPDTQYF.

This clonotype came up many times. The genes are TRBV18 and TRBJ2-5, with TRBD1 as a possible D gene (5 bases). The V gene lost 5 bases and the J gene lost 3 bases, with 7 bases spanning the gap. The CDR3 contains 12 residues. The germline CDR1 and CDR2 sequences are KGHSH and LQKENI. The CDR3 DNA reads TGTGCCAGCTCAGGGGCAAAAGAGACCCAGTACTTC. It codes for CASSGAKETQYF. The full variable domain, completed using reference TRBV18 and TRBJ2-5, is NAGVMQNPRHLVRRRGQEARLRCSPMKGHSHVYWYRQLPEEGLKFMVYLQKENIIDESGMPKERFSAEFPKEGPSILRIQQVVRGDSAAYFCASSGAKETQYFGPGTRLLVL.

There are a few counts of this clonotype. The rearrangement joins TRBV7-9 to TRBJ1-2; D is ambiguous. The CDR3 is 13 amino acids. The germline V gene encodes CDR1 SEHNR and CDR2 FQNEAQ (reference sequence). V was pared by 4 bases and J by 7 bases, with 13 bases between. CDR3 protein: CASSSSPRSGYTF. The DNA for the CDR3 is TGTGCCAGCAGCTCGAGCCCCAGAAGTGGCTACACCTTC.